This TCR beta chain was sequenced for a study of blood T cell repertoires in COVID-19. Original handling: Estimation of nucleated cell counts was performed using reference gene primer amplification. The data were produced by immunoSEQ multiplex PCR, yet TCRdb's version contains in-frame clones alone and is incomplete. Clone size and the V and J calls come from that table; the DNA yielded D and trimming. This sample has 80,000 to 130,000 clones, with approximately 90% found just once. Sequenced input: peripheral blood. This sequence was found in a man aged 60-69 years with acute or convalescent COVID-19.

The CDR3 region is CASSQDRGRGPGYTF. The CDR3, as DNA: TGCGCCAGCAGCCAAGATCGGGGCAGGGGGCCGGGCTACACCTTC. The V gene is TRBV4-1, the J gene TRBJ1-2, with 8 positions matching TRBD1. V shed 0 bases, J shed 8 bases, and the junction held 8 bases outside the gene matches. CDR3 length equals 15 residues. Germline loops: CDR1 MGHRA, CDR2 YSYEKL.